These T cell receptor beta chains were read from a single sample in a study of T-cell memory formation after mild COVID-19. TCRdb processed the 5' RACE reads anew with MiXCR; each CDR3 protein has one entry. The sample yields 250,000 to 300,000 distinct CDR3 sequences, around 16% seen once. The sequencing input was PBMCs or a T cell subset sorted from them (not recorded which). The origin of the receptors is a man between 18 and 35 years old who had mild COVID-19 (a few samples of this study predate the infection). Cell type and time point are not known. Both conserved end residues are part of each CDR3. D genes are given only for firm matches. Expanded clones are given a class, and other clones once, few, many or no size at all.

>-|-|TRBJ1-2|TRBV15
CATSRVSGSNYGYTF
TGTGCCACCAGCAGAGTGTCGGGTTCTAACTATGGCTACACCTTC
>-|-|TRBJ2-3|TRBV10-2
CASSEQSITDTQYF
TGCGCCAGCAGTGAGCAGTCCATCACAGATACGCAGTATTTT
>-|few|TRBJ1-1|TRBV14
CASSQDRSGRAFF
TGTGCCAGCAGCCAAGATCGGTCAGGGAGAGCTTTCTTT
>TRBD1|few|TRBJ2-3|TRBV5-1
CASAGQGTDTQYF
TGCGCCAGCGCCGGACAGGGAACAGATACGCAGTATTTT
>TRBD2|many|TRBJ2-3|TRBV7-2
CASSPRGGDTQYF
TGCGCCAGCAGCCCGCGGGGGGGAGATACGCAGTATTTT
>-|few|TRBJ1-1|TRBV6-2/TRBV6-3
CASSWPWTEAFF
TGTGCCAGCAGTTGGCCATGGACTGAAGCTTTCTTT
>TRBD1|-|TRBJ2-3|TRBV12-3/TRBV12-4
CASSDRGRDTQYF
TGTGCCAGTTCCGACAGGGGCAGGGATACGCAGTATTTT
>-|few|TRBJ2-7|TRBV9
CASSPQGAGYEQYF
TGTGCCAGCAGCCCCCAGGGTGCGGGGTACGAGCAGTACTTC
>-|few|TRBJ2-7|TRBV25-1
CASSEGWGPYEQYF
TGTGCCAGCAGTGAGGGGTGGGGCCCCTACGAGCAGTACTTC
>-|-|TRBJ2-2|TRBV10-1
CASSEVVENTGELFF
TGCGCCAGCAGTGAGGTGGTAGAGAACACCGGGGAGCTGTTTTTT
>-|-|TRBJ2-7|TRBV7-9
CASSIDSHYEQYF
TGTGCCAGCAGCATCGACAGCCACTACGAGCAGTACTTC
>-|-|TRBJ2-5|TRBV3-1
CASSQDAEGLTQYF
TGTGCCAGCAGCCAAGATGCAGAGGGTCTTACCCAGTACTTC
>TRBD1|once|TRBJ1-2|TRBV4-3
CASSLGNRGHGYGYTF
TGCGCCAGCAGCCTAGGGAACAGGGGGCACGGATATGGCTACACATTC
>-|few|TRBJ2-3|TRBV7-2
CASTVLPLSADTQYF
TGTGCCAGCACCGTCCTCCCCCTCTCAGCAGATACGCAGTATTTT
>-|-|TRBJ1-4|TRBV20-1
CSARTVYEKLFF
TGCAGTGCCAGGACAGTGTATGAAAAACTGTTTTTT
>-|many|TRBJ2-2|TRBV18
CASSPSSGFAGELFF
TGTGCCAGCTCACCTTCGTCGGGTTTCGCCGGGGAGCTGTTTTTT
>-|few|TRBJ2-1|TRBV3-1
CASSLLVHAYNEQFF
TGTGCCAGCAGTCTCCTCGTCCACGCCTACAATGAGCAGTTCTTC
>TRBD1|-|TRBJ1-1|TRBV30
CAWSLRGQRRWTEAFF
TGTGCCTGGAGTTTACGGGGACAGCGGAGGTGGACTGAAGCTTTCTTT
>-|-|TRBJ2-3|TRBV7-2
CASSLAGGLDRDTQYF
TGTGCCAGCAGCTTAGCCGGCGGATTGGACCGGGATACGCAGTATTTT
>-|-|TRBJ2-2|TRBV12-3/TRBV12-4
CASSLGGAVGELFF
TGTGCCAGCAGTTTGGGGGGCGCGGTCGGGGAGCTGTTTTTT
>TRBD1|-|TRBJ2-7|TRBV19
CASSFGQGAAYEQYF
TGTGCCAGTAGTTTCGGACAGGGGGCGGCCTACGAGCAGTACTTC
>-|-|TRBJ2-1|TRBV29-1
CSVLRWVSGGRETYNEQFF
TGCAGCGTTCTTCGTTGGGTATCCGGCGGAAGAGAAACCTACAATGAGCAGTTCTTC
>-|-|TRBJ2-7|TRBV5-1
CASSADQDRTYEQYF
TGCGCCAGCAGCGCGGACCAAGACCGAACCTACGAGCAGTACTTC
>-|-|TRBJ1-2|TRBV7-3
CASSYFGSPDYGYTF
TGTGCCAGCAGCTACTTTGGAAGCCCGGACTATGGCTACACCTTC
>-|few|TRBJ2-4|TRBV6-2/TRBV6-3
CASSYGAGAKNIQYF
TGTGCCAGCAGTTACGGAGCGGGCGCCAAAAACATTCAGTACTTC
>TRBD1|once|TRBJ1-2|TRBV7-9
CASSFPRTGRGYGYTF
TGTGCCAGCAGCTTCCCAAGGACAGGCCGTGGCTATGGCTACACCTTC
>-|once|TRBJ1-2|TRBV9
CASSELGGYTF
TGTGCCAGCAGCGAGCTGGGGGGCTACACCTTC
>TRBD1|-|TRBJ2-2|TRBV6-1
CASSVIWRGTGTGDTGELFF
TGTGCCAGCAGTGTCATTTGGCGAGGCACCGGGACAGGGGACACCGGGGAGCTGTTTTTT
>-|few|TRBJ2-3|TRBV7-9
CASSFYRTDTQYF
TGTGCCAGCAGCTTCTATCGGACAGATACGCAGTATTTT
>-|-|TRBJ2-1|TRBV12-3/TRBV12-4
CASSLTGQYNEQFF
TGTGCCAGCAGTTTAACCGGACAGTACAATGAGCAGTTCTTC
>-|-|TRBJ2-3|TRBV7-9
CASSLGQGRRADTQYF
TGTGCCAGCAGCTTAGGTCAGGGGAGAAGGGCAGATACGCAGTATTTT
>-|few|TRBJ1-3|TRBV25-1
CASSELEQGNGNTIYF
TGTGCCAGCAGTGAACTGGAACAGGGTAATGGAAACACCATATATTTT
>-|-|TRBJ2-2|TRBV5-1
CASSLWQPNTGELFF
TGCGCCAGCAGCTTGTGGCAACCGAACACCGGGGAGCTGTTTTTT
>-|few|TRBJ2-5|TRBV7-9
CASSLGTSLFQGETQYF
TGTGCCAGCAGCCTCGGGACCTCATTGTTCCAGGGAGAGACCCAGTACTTC
>TRBD1|-|TRBJ1-1|TRBV5-4
CASSSGPGGVEAFF
TGTGCCAGCAGCTCGGGCCCAGGGGGGGTTGAAGCTTTCTTT
>TRBD1|-|TRBJ2-5|TRBV6-2/TRBV6-3
CASRAWTGRQETQYF
TGTGCCAGCAGAGCGTGGACAGGGCGGCAAGAGACCCAGTACTTC
>-|-|TRBJ2-3|TRBV6-1
CASSRGGGTQYF
TGTGCCAGCAGTAGGGGAGGTGGTACGCAGTATTTT